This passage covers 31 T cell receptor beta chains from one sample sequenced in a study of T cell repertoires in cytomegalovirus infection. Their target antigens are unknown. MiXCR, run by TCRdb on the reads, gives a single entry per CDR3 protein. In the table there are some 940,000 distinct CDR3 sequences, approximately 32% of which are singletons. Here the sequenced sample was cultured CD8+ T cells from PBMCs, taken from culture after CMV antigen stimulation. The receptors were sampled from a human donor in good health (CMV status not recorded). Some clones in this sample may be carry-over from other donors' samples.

The CDR3 nucleotides are TGTGCCAGCAGTGAAGTCATAAATCAGCCCCAGCATTTT. This translates into CASSEVINQPQHF. J is TRBJ1-5 and V is TRBV6-1; D unclear. From germline, CDR1 is MNHNS and CDR2 SASEGT. CDR3 length equals 13 residues. The V gene lost 1 base and the J gene lost 4 bases, with 5 bases spanning the gap.

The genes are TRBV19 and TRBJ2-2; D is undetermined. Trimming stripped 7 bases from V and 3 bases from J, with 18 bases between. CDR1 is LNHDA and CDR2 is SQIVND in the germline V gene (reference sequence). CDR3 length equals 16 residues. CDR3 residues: CASTLYPDGHTGELFF. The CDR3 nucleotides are TGTGCCAGTACCCTGTACCCCGATGGGCACACCGGGGAGCTGTTTTTT.

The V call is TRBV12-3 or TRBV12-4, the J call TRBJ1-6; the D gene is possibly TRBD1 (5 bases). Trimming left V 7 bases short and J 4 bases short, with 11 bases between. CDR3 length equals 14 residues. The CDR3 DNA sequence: TGTGCCAGCATAGGACAAGAATATAATTCACCCCTCCACTTT. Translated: CASIGQEYNSPLHF.

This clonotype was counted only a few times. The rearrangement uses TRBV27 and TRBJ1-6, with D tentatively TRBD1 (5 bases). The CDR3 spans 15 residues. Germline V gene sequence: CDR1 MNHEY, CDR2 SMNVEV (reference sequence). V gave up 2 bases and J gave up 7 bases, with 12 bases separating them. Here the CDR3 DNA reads TGTGCCAGCAGTTTAATTGGGGCAGACAATTCACCCCTCCACTTT. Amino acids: CASSLIGADNSPLHF.

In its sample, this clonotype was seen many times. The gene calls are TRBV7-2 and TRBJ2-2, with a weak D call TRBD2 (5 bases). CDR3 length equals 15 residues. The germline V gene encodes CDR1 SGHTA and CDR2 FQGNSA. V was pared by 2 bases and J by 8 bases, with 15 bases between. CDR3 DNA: TGTGCCAGCAGCTTATACCATGCCTCGGGGGGGGAGCTGTTTTTT. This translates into CASSLYHASGGELFF. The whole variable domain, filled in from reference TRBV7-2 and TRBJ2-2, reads GAGVSQSPSNKVTEKGKDVELRCDPISGHTALYWYRQSLGQGLEFLIYFQGNSAPDKSGLPSDRFSAERTGGSVSTLTIQRTQQEDSAVYLCASSLYHASGGELFFGEGSRLTVL.

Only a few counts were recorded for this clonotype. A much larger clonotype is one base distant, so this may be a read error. In nucleotides, the CDR3 is TGTGCCAGCAGCTTAGGCTTCCCCTACGAGCAGTACTTC. It is translated as CASSLGFPYEQYF. This chain links TRBV13 with TRBJ2-7; D call uncertain. The CDR3 consists of 13 residues. Trimming removed 0 bases from V and 2 bases from J, with 5 bases in between. Germline loops: CDR1 PRHDT, CDR2 FYEKMQ (reference sequence).

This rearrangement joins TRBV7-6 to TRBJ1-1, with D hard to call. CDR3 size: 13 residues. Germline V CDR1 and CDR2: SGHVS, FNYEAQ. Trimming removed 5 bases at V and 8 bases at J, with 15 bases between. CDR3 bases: TGTGCCAGCAGCCCCCGGGCCTTCCCCGAAGCTTTCTTT. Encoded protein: CASSPRAFPEAFF. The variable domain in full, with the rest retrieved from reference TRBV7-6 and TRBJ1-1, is GAGVSQSPRYKVTKRGQDVALRCDPISGHVSLYWYRQALGQGPEFLTYFNYEAQQDKSGLPNDRFSAERPEGSISTLTIQRTEQRDSAMYRCASSPRAFPEAFFGQGTRLTVV.

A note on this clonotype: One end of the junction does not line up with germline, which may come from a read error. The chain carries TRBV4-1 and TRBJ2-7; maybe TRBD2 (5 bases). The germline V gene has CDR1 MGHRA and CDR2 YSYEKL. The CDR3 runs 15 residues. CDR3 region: CASSQDVPGVYEQYF. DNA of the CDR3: TGTGCCAGCAGCCAAGATGTACCCGGGGTATACGAGCAGTACTTC.

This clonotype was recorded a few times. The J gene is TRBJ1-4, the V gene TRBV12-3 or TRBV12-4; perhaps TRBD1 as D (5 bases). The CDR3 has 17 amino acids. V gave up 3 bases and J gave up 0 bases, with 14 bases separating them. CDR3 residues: CASSLTDSPPTNEKLFF. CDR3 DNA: TGTGCCAGCAGTTTGACCGACAGTCCCCCAACTAATGAAAAACTGTTTTTT.

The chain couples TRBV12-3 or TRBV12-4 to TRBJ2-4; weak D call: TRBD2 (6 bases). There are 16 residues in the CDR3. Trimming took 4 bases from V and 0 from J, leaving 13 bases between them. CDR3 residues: CASSSIADLAKNIQYF. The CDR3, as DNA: TGTGCCAGCAGTTCTATAGCGGATTTAGCCAAAAACATTCAGTACTTC.

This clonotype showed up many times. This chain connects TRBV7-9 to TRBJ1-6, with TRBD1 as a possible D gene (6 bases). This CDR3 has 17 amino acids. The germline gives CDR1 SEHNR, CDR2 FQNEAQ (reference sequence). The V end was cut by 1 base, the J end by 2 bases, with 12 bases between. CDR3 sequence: CASSLDSGVPYNSPLHF. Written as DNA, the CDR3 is TGTGCCAGCAGCTTAGACTCAGGGGTACCCTATAATTCACCCCTCCACTTT.

The chain's CDR3 is CASSVETGNSGNTIYF. In DNA form, the CDR3 reads TGTGCCAGCAGCGTAGAAACGGGTAACTCTGGAAACACCATATATTTT. The gene calls are TRBV9 and TRBJ1-3; no firm D call. V was shortened by 0 bases and J by 0 bases, with 10 bases between the two germline ends. Germline CDR1 and CDR2: SGDLS and YYNGEE. The CDR3 contains 16 residues.

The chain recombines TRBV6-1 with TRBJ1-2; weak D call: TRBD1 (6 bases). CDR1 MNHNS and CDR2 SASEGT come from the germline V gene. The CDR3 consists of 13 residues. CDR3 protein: CVTCPGQSYGYTF. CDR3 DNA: TGTGTCACCTGCCCAGGACAGTCCTATGGCTACACCTTC.

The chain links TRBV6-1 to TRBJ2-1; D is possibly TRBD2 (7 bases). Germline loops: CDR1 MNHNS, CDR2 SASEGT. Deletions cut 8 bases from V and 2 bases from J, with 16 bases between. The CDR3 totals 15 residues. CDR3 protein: CASGGGVHPYNEQFF. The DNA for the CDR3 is TGTGCCAGCGGAGGGGGGGTACATCCCTACAATGAGCAGTTCTTC.

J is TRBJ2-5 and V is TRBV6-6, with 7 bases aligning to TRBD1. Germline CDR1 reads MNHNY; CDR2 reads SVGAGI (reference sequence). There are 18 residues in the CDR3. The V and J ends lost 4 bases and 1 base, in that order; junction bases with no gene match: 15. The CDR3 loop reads CASSSSWGETGAQETQYF. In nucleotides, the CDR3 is TGTGCCAGCAGTTCTTCATGGGGCGAAACAGGGGCCCAAGAGACCCAGTACTTC.

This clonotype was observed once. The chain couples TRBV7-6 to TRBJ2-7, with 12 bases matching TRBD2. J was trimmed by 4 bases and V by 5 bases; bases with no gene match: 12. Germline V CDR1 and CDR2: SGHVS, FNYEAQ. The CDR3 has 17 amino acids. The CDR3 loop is CASSPRLAGDPRYEQYF. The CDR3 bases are TGTGCCAGCAGCCCACGACTAGCGGGAGACCCAAGGTACGAGCAGTACTTC.

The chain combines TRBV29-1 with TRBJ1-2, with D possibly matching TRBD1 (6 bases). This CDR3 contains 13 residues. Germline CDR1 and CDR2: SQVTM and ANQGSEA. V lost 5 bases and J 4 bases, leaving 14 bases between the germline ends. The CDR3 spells CSVRPGTPYGYTF. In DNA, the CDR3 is TGCAGCGTTAGACCCGGGACACCCTATGGCTACACCTTC.

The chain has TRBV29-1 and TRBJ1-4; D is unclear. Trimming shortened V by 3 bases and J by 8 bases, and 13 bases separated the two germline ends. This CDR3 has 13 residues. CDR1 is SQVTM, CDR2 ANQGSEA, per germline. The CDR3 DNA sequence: TGCAGCGTTGACAGCCCAGGAGGAGAAAAACTGTTTTTT. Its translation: CSVDSPGGEKLFF.

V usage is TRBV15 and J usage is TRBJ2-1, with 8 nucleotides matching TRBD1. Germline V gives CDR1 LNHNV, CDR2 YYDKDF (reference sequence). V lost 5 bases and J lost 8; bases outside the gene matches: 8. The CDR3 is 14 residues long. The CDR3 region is CATSGTGLGDEQFF. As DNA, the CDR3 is TGTGCCACCAGCGGGACAGGTTTGGGAGATGAGCAGTTCTTC.

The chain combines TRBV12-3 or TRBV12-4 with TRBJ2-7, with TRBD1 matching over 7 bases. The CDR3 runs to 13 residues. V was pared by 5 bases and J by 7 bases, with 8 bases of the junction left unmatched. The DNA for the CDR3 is TGTGCCAGCAGTCAGGGACAGACGATTGAGCAGTACTTC. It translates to CASSQGQTIEQYF.

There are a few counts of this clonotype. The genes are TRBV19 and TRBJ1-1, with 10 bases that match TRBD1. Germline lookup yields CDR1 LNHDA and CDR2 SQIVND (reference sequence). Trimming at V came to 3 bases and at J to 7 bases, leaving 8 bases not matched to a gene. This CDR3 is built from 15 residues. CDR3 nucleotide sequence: TGTGCCAGTAGTATCCCTGACAGGGGGCGAGGTGAAGCTTTCTTT. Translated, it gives CASSIPDRGRGEAFF.

The CDR3 DNA is TGTGCCACCAGTGATTCAGGGTTTATTCAGTTCTTC. Protein: CATSDSGFIQFF. This sequence joins TRBV24-1 and TRBJ2-1, with D possibly being TRBD1 (5 bases). The CDR3 loop spans 12 amino acids. Trimming took 2 bases from V and 13 from J, leaving 11 bases between them. The germline CDR1 and CDR2 sequences are KGHDR and SFDVKD.

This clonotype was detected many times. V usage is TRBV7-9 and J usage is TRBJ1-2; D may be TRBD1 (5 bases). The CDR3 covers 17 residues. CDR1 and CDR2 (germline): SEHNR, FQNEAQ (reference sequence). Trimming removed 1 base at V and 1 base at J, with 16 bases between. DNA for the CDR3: TGTGCCAGCAGCTTAGAGGGAGACGACAGCTTTAACTATGGCTACACCTTC. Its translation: CASSLEGDDSFNYGYTF.

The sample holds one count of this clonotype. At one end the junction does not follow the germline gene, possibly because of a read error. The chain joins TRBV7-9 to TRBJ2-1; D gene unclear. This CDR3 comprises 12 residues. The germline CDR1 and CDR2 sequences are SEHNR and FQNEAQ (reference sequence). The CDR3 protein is CVSSVPGDEQFF. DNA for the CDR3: TGTGTCAGCAGCGTGCCCGGCGATGAGCAGTTCTTC.

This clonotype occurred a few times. CDR3 region: CATSRETSPYNEQFF. CDR3 in DNA: TGTGCCACCAGCAGGGAGACTAGCCCCTACAATGAGCAGTTCTTC. The gene calls are TRBV15 and TRBJ2-1; 7 bases fit TRBD2. Germline V gene lookup returns CDR1 LNHNV and CDR2 YYDKDF (reference sequence). The V segment lost 3 bases and the J segment 2 bases; nucleotides outside the gene matches: 4. This CDR3 comprises 15 residues.

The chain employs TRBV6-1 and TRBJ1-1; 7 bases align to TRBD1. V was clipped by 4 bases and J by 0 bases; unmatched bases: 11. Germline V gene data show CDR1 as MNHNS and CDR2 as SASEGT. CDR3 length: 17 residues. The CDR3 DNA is TGTGCCAGCAGTGGAGACAGGGTACTGACCGTGAACACTGAAGCTTTCTTT. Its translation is CASSGDRVLTVNTEAFF.

As DNA, the CDR3 is TGCAGCGGGAAATACAGCGGAAGAGGAGGCTACACCTTC. This sequence encodes CSGKYSGRGGYTF. The J gene is TRBJ1-2, the V gene TRBV29-1, with unresolved D. With 7 bases removed from V and 8 bases from J, the gap between germline ends came to 20 bases. Germline V gene data show CDR1 as SQVTM and CDR2 as ANQGSEA. The CDR3 has 13 amino acids.

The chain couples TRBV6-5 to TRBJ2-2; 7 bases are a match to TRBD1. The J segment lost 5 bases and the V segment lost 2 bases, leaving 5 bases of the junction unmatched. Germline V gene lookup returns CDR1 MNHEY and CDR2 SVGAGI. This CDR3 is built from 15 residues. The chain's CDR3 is CASSYEGATTGELFF. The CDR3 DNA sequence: TGTGCCAGCAGTTACGAGGGGGCGACTACCGGGGAGCTGTTTTTT.

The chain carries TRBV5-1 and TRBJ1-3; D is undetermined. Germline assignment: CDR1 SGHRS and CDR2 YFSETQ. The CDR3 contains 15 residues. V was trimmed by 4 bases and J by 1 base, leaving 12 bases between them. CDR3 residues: CASSSEEESGNTIYF. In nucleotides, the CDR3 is TGCGCCAGCAGCAGCGAAGAGGAGTCTGGAAACACCATATATTTT.

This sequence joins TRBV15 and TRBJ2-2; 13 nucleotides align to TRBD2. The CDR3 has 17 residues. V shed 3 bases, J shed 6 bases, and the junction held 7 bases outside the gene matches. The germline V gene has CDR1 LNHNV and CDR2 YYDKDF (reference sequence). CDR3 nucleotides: TGTGCCACCAGCAGCCCGGGACTAGCGGGGCCGTCCGGGGAGCTGTTTTTT. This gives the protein CATSSPGLAGPSGELFF.

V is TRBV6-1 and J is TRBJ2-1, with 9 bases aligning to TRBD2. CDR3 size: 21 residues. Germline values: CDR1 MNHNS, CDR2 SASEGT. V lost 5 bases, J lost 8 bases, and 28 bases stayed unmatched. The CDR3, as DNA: TGTGCCAGCAGTCCGTTACTGTTTGGCGTATTCAGTAGCGGGGGCGGCGATGAGCAGTTCTTC. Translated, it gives CASSPLLFGVFSSGGGDEQFF.